This T cell receptor (beta chain) appears in the sequencing data of a study of T cells in Graves' hyperthyroidism and ophthalmopathy. Study information: Peripheral blood samples were taken at initial diagnosis, prior to any treatment. General study findings and limits: It was a median about 6.5 months before onset that the model predicted ophthalmopathy.

The germline V gene encodes CDR1 MDHEN and CDR2 SYDVKM. Trimming took 3 bases from V and 2 from J, leaving 13 bases between them. This CDR3 comprises 16 residues. This clonotype came up many times. What it binds is unknown. From RNA transcripts, TCR beta CDR3 regions were amplified. The HTBI primer set drove a first-round RT-PCR of the TCR CDR3. Using its own MiXCR run on the multiplex PCR reads, TCRdb lists one record per CDR3 protein. The sample records hundreds of thousands of distinct CDR3 sequences, roughly 15% being singletons. Ophthalmopathy patients had Clinical Activity Score at least 3, NOSPECS grade at least 4, duration under 3 months.

The origin of this receptor is a woman aged 18-29 years with Graves' ophthalmopathy. Sequenced: blood. The chain is built from TRBV28 and TRBJ1-4, with D perhaps matching TRBD1 (5 bases). The CDR3 region has the DNA TGTGCCAGCAGTTTTTTCCGGGGCCCTACTAATGAAAAACTGTTTTTT. As protein: CASSFFRGPTNEKLFF.